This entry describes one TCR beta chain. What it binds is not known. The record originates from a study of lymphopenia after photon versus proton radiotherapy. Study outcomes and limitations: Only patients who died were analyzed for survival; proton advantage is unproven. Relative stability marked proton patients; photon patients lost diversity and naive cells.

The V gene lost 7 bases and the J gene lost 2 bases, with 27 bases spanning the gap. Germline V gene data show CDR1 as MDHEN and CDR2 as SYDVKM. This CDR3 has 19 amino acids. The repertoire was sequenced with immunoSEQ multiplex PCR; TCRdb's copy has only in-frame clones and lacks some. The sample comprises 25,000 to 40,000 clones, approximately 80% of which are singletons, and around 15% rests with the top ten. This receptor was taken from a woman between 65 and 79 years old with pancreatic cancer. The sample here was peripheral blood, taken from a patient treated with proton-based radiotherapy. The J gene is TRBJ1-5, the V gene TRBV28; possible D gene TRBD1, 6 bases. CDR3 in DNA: TGTGCCAGCATTAATATAGGGGGGGCAGGGCCCGGTGGCAATCAGCCCCAGCATTTT. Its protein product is CASINIGGAGPGGNQPQHF. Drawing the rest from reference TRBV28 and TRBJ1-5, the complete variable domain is DVKVTQSSRYLVKRTGEKVFLECVQDMDHENMFWYRQDPGLGLRLIYFSYDVKMKEKGDIPEGYSVSREKKERFSLILESASTNQTSMYLCASINIGGAGPGGNQPQHFGDGTRLSIL.